This TCR beta chain was identified in a study of blood T cell repertoires in COVID-19. The overall study: The origin of the acute and convalescent COVID-19 samples was the United States, Italy and Spain. Sources were T cells, B-cell-depleted T cells, or PBMCs; the material itself was cDNA or gDNA.

The germline V gene has CDR1 SGHDT and CDR2 YYEEEE. With 0 bases removed from V and 0 bases from J, the gap between germline ends came to 10 bases. The CDR3 is 16 residues long. Libraries were prepared by immunoSEQ multiplex PCR; TCRdb keeps only in-frame clonotypes and omits some of them. The sample holds under 200,000 clones, approximately 82% seen once. What was sequenced was PBMCs or T cells enriched from blood (not recorded which). The TCR sequence derives from a woman aged 60-75 years with acute COVID-19. The V and J genes are TRBV5-6 and TRBJ1-5, with a possible D match to TRBD1 (5 bases). DNA of the CDR3: TGTGCCAGCAGCTTGGGACAGTACCTTAGCAATCAGCCCCAGCATTTT. Its translation: CASSLGQYLSNQPQHF. The whole variable domain, filled in from reference TRBV5-6 and TRBJ1-5, reads DAGVTQSPTHLIKTRGQQVTLRCSPKSGHDTVSWYQQALGQGPQFIFQYYEEEERQRGNFPDRFSGHQFPNYSSELNVNALLLGDSALYLCASSLGQYLSNQPQHFGDGTRLSIL.